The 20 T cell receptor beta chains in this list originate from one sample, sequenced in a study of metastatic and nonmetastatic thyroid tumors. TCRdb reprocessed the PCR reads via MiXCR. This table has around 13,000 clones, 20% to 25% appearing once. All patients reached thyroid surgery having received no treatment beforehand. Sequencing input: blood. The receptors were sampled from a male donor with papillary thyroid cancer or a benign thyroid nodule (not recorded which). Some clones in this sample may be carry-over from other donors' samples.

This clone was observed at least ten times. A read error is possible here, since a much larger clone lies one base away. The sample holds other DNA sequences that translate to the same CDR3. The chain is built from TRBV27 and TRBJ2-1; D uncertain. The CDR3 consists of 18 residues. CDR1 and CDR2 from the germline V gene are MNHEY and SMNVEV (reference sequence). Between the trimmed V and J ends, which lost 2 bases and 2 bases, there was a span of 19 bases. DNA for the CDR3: TGTGCCAGCAGTTTACTCTTAGGCGCCCTTTTCCCCTACAATGAGCAGTTCTTC. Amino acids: CASSLLLGALFPYNEQFF.

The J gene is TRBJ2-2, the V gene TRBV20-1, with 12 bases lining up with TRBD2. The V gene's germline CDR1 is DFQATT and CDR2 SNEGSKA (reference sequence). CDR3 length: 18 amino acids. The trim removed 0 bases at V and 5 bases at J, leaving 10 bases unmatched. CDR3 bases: TGCAGTGCTAGAGATCTAAGGACTAGCGGGACCTCTACCGGGGAGCTGTTTTTT. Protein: CSARDLRTSGTSTGELFF.

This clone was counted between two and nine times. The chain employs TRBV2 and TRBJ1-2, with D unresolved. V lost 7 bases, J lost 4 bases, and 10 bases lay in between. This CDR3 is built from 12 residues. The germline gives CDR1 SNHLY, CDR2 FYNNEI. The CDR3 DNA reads TGTGCCAGCATCGGGCCGGTCTATGGCTACACCTTC. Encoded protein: CASIGPVYGYTF.

The CDR3 protein is CASRGLAYEQYF. For the CDR3, the DNA is TGTGCCAGCAGAGGACTTGCCTACGAGCAGTACTTC. V usage is TRBV6-1 and J usage is TRBJ2-7; TRBD2 is a possible D gene (5 bases). The V and J ends lost 6 bases and 2 bases respectively, with 8 bases between them. CDR3 length: 12 amino acids. Per the germline V gene, CDR1 is MNHNS and CDR2 is SASEGT.

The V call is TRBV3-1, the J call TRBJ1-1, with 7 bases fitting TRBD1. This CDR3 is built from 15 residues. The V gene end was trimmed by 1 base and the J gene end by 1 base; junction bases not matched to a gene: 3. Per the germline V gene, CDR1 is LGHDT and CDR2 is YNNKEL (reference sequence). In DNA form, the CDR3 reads TGTGCCAGCAGCCAAGTGGCAGGGGGGAACACTGAAGCTTTCTTT. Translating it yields CASSQVAGGNTEAFF.

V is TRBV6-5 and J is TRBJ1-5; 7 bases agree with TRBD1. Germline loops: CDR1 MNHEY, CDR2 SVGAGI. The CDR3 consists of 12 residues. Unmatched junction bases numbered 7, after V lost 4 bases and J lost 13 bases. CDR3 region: CASSSDRDRQHF. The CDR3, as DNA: TGTGCCAGCAGTTCTGACAGGGACCGGCAGCATTTT.

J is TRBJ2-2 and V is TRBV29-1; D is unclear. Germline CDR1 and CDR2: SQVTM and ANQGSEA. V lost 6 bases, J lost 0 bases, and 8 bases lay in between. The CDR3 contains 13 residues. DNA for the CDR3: TGCAGCGTGAGCCTAGCGAACACCGGGGAGCTGTTTTTT. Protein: CSVSLANTGELFF.

CDR3 nucleotides: TGCAGTGCCACCGGCGGGGGGGCCCTCAATCAGCCCCAGCATTTT. This gives the protein CSATGGGALNQPQHF. V and J are TRBV20-1 and TRBJ1-5; D might be TRBD1 (6 bases). CDR3 size: 15 residues. CDR1 is DFQATT, CDR2 SNEGSKA, per germline (reference sequence). V was trimmed by 6 bases and J by 3 bases, leaving 18 bases between them.

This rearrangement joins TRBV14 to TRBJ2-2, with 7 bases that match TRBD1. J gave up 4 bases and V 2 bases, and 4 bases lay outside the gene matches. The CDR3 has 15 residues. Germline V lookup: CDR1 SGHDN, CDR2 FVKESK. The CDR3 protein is CASSQTTGATGELFF. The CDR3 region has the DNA TGTGCCAGCAGCCAAACCACAGGGGCCACCGGGGAGCTGTTTTTT. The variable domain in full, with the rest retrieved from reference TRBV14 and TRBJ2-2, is EAGVTQFPSHSVIEKGQTVTLRCDPISGHDNLYWYRRVMGKEIKFLLHFVKESKQDESGMPNNRFLAERTGGTYSTLKVQPAELEDSGVYFCASSQTTGATGELFFGEGSRLTVL.

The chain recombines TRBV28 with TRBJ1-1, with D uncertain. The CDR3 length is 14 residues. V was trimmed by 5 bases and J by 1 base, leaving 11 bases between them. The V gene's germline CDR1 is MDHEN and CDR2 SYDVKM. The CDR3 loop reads CASSRPKGNTEAFF. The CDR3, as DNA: TGTGCCAGCAGTCGACCTAAAGGGAACACTGAAGCTTTCTTT.

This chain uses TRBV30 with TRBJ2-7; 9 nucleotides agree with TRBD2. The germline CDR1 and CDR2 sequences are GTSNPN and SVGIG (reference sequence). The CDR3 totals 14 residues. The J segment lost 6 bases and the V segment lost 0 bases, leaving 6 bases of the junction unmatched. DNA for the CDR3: TGTGCCTGGAGTGTAAGCCTAGCGGGGTCCGAGCAGTACTTC. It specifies CAWSVSLAGSEQYF.

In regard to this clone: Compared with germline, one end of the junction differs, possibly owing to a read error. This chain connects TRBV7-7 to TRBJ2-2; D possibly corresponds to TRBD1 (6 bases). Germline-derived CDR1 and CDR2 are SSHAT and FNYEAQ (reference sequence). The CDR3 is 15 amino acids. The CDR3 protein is CASSPGTTNTGELFF. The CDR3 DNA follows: TGTGCTAGCAGTCCCGGGACAACGAACACCGGGGAGCTGTTTTTT.

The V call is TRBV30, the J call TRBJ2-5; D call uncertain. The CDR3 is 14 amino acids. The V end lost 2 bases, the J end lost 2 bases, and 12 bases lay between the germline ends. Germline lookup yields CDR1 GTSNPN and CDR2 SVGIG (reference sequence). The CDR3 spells CAWSSGVAQETQYF. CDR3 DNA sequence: TGTGCCTGGAGTTCTGGCGTGGCTCAAGAGACCCAGTACTTC.

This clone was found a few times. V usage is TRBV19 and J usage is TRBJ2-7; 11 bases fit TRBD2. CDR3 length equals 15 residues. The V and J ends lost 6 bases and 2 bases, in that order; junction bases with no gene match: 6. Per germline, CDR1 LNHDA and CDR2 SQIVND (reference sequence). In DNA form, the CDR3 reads TGTGCCAGTAGCGAGCAACTAGCGGGAGCCTACGAGCAGTACTTC. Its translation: CASSEQLAGAYEQYF.

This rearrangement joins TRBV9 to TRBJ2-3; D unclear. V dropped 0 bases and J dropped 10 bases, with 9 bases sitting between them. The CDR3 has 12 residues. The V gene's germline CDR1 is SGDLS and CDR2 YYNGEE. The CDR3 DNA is TGTGCCAGCAGCGTAGACGGTCTAGCGCAGTATTTT. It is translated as CASSVDGLAQYF. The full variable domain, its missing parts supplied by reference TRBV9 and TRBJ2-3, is DSGVTQTPKHLITATGQRVTLRCSPRSGDLSVYWYQQSLDQGLQFLIQYYNGEERAKGNILERFSAQQFPDLHSELNLSSLELGDSALYFCASSVDGLAQYFGPGTRLTVL.

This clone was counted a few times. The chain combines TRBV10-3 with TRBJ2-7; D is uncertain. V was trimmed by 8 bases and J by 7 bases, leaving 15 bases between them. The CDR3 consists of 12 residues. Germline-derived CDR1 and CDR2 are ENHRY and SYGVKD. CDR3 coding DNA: TGTGCCATCGGTCAGGAACCTGGGGAGCAGTACTTC. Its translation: CAIGQEPGEQYF.

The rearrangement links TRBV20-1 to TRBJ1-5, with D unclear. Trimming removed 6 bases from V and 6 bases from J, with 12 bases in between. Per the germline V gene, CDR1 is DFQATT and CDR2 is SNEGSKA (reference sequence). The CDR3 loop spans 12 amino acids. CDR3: CSAVGGGQPQHF. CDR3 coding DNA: TGCAGTGCCGTCGGCGGAGGTCAGCCCCAGCATTTT.

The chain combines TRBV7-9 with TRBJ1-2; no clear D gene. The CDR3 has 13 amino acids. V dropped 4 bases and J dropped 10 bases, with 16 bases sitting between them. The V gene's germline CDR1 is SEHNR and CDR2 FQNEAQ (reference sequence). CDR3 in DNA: TGTGCCAGCAGCTCCTGGACCCTTGATATCTACACCTTC. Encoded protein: CASSSWTLDIYTF.

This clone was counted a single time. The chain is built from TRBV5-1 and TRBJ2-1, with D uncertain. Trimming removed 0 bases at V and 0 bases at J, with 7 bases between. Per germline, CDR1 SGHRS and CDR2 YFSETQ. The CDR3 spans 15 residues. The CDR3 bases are TGCGCCAGCAGCTTGGGGCAGAGCTCCTACAATGAGCAGTTCTTC. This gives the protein CASSLGQSSYNEQFF. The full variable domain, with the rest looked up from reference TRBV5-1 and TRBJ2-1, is KAGVTQTPRYLIKTRGQQVTLSCSPISGHRSVSWYQQTPGQGLQFLFEYFSETQRNKGNFPGRFSGRQFSNSRSEMNVSTLELGDSALYLCASSLGQSSYNEQFFGPGTRLTVL.

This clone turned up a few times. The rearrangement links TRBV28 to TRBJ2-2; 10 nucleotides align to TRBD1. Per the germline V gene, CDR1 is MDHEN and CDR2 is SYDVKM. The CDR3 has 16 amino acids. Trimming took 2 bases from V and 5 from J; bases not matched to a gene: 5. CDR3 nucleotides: TGTGCCAGCAGTTTAGTGACAGGGGGCATGACCGGGGAGCTGTTTTTT. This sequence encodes CASSLVTGGMTGELFF.